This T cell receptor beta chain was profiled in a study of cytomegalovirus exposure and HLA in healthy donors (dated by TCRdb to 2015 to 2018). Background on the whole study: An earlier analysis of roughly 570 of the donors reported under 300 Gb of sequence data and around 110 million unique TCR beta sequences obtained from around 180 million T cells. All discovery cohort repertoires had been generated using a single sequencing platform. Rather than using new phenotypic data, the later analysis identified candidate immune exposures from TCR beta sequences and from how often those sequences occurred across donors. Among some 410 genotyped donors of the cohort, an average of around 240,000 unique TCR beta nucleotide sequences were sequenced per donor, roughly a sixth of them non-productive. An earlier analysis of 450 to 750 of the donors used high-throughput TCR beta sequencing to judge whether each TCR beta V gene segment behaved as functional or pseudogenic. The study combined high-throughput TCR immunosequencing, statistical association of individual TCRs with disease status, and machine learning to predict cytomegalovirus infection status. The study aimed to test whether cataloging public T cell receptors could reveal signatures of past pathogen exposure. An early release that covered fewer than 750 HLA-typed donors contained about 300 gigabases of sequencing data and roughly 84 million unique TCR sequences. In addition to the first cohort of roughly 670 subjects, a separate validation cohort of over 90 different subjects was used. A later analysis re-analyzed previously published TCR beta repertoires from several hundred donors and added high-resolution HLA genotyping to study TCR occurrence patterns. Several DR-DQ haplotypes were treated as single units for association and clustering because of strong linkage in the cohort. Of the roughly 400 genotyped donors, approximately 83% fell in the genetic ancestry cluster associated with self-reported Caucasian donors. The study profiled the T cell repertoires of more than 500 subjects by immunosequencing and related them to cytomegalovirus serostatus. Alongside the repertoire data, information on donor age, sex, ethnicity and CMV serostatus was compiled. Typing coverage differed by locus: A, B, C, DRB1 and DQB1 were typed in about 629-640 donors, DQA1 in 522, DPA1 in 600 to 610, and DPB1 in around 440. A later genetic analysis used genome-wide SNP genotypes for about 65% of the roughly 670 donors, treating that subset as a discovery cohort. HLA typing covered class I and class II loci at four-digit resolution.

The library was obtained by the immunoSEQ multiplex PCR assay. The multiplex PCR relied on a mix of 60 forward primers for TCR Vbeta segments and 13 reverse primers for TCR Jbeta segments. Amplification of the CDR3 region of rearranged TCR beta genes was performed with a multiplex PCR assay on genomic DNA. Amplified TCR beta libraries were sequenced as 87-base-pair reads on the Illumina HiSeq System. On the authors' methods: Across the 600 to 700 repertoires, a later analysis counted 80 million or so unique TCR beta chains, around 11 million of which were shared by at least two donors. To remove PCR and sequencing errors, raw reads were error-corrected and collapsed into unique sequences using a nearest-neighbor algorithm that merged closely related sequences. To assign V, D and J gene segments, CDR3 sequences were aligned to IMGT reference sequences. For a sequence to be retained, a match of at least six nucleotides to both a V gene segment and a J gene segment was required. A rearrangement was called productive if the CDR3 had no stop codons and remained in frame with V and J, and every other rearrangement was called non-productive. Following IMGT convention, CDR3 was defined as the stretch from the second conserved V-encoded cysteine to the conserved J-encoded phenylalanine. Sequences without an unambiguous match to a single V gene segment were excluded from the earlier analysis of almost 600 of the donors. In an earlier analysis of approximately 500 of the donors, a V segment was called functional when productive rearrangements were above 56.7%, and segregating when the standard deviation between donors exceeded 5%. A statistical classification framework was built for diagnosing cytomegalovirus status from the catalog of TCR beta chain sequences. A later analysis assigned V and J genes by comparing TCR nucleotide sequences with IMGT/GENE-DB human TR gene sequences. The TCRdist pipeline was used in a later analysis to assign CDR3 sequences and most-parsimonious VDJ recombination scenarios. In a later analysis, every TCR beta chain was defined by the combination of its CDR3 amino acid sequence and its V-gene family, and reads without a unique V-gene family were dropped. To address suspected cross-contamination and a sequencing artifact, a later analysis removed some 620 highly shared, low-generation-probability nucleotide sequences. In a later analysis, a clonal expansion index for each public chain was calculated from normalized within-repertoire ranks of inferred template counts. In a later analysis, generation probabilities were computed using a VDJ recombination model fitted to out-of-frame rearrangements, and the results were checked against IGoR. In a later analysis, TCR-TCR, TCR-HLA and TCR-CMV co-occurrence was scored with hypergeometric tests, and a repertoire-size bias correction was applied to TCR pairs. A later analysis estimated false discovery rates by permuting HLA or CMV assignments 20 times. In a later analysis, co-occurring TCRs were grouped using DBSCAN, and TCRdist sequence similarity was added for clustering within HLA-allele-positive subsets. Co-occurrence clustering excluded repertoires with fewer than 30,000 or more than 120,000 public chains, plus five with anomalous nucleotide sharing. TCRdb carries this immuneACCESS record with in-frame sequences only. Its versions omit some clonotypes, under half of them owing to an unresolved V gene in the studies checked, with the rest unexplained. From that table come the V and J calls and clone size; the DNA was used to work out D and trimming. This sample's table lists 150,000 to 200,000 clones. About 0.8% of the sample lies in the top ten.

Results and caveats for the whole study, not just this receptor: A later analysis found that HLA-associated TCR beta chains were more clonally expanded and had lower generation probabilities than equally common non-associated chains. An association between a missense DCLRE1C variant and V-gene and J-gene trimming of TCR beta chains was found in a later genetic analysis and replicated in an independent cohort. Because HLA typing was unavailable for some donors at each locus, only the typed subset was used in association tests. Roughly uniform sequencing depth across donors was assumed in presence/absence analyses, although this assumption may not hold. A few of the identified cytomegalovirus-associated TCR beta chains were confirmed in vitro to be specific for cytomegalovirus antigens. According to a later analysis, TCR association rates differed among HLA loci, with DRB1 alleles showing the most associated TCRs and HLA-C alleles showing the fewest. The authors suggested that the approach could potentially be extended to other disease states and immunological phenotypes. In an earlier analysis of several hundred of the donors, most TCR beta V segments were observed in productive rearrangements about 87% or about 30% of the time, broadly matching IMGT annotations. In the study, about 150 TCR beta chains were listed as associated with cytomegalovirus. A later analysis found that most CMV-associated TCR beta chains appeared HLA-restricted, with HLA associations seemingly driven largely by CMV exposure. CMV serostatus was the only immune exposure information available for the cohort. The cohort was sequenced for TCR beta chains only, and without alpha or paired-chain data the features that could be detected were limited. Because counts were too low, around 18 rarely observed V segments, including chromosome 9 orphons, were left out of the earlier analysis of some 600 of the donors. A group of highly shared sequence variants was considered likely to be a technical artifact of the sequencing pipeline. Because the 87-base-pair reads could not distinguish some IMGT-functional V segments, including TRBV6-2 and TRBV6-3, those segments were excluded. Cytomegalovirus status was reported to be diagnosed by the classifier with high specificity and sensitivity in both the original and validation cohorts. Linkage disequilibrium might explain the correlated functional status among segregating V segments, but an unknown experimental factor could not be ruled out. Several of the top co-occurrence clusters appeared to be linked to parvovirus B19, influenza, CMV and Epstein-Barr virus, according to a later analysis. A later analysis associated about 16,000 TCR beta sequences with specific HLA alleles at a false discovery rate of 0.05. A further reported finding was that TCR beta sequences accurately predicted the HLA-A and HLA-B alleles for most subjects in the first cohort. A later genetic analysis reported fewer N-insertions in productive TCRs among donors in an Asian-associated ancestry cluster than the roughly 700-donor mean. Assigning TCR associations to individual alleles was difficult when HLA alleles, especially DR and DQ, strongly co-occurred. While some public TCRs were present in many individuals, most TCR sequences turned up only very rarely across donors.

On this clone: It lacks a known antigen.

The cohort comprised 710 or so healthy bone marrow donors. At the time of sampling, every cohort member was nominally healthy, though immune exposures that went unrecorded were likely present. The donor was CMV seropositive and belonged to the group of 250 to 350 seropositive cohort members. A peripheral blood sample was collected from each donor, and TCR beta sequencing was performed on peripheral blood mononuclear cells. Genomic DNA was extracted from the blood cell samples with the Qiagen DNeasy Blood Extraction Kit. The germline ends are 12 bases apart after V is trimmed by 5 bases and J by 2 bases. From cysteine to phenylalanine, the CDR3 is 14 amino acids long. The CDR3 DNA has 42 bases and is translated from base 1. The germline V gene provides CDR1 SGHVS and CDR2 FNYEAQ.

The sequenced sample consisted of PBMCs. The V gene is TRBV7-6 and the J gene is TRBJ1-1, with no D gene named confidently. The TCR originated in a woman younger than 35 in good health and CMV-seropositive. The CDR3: CASSPSTGNTEAFF. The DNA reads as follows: TGTGCCAGCAGCCCGAGCACGGGAAACACTGAAGCTTTCTTT.